This TCR beta chain stems from a study of blood T cells in healthy people across ages. Notes on the study in general: As naive T cell percentage varied, TCR beta diversity correlated strongly with it. The study found more naive CD4+ cells and higher diversity in long-lived than aged donors.

A sample-barcoded 5' primer and a J-beta primer mix were used in a second PCR of roughly 6 to 11 cycles. TCRdb re-called the 5' RACE reads with MiXCR, one entry per CDR3 protein. The sample contains some 690,000 distinct CDR3 sequences, about a fifth of which appear only once. A single count supports this clonotype. Antigen unknown. The junction shows a germline mismatch at one end, possibly a read error. Germline CDR1 and CDR2: SGHTA and FQGNSA. This CDR3 is 15 amino acids long. All donors came from Russia, were Caucasian and healthy, and spanned ages roughly 6 to 95. Isolation per sample recovered at least 7 million PBMCs.

The chain carries TRBV7-2 and TRBJ2-5; the D gene is possibly TRBD1 (5 bases). The J call may be faulty, since TRBJ2-1 better matches the DNA end. The TCR comes from a man between 65 and 85 years old in good health. Specimen: blood. CDR3 protein: CASSRGATSYDEQFF. The CDR3 coding sequence is TGTGCCAGCAGCCGTGGGGCCACGTCCTACGATGAGCAGTTCTTC.